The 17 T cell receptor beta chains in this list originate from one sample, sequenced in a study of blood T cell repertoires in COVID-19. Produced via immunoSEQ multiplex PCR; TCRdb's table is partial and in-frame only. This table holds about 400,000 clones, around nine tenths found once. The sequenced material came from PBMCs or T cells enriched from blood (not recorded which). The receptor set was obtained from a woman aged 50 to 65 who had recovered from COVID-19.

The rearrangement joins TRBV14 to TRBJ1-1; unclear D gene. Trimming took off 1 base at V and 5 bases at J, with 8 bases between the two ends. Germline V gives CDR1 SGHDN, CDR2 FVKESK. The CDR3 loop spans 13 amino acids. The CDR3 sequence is CASSQVPNTEAFF. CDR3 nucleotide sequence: TGTGCCAGCAGCCAAGTCCCTAATACTGAAGCTTTCTTT.

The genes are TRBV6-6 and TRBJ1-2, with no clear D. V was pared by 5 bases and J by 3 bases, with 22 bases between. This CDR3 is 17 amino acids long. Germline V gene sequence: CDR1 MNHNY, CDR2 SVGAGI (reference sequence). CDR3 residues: CASSQTFPGRRYYGYTF. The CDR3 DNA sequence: TGTGCCAGCAGTCAAACCTTCCCCGGGAGGCGATACTATGGCTACACCTTC.

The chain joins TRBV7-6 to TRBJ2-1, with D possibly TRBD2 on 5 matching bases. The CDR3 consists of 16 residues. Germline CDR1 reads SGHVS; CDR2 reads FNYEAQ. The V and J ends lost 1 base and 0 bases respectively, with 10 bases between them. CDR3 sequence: CASSLGTEDSYNEQFF. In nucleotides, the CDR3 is TGTGCCAGCAGCTTAGGGACGGAGGACTCCTACAATGAGCAGTTCTTC.

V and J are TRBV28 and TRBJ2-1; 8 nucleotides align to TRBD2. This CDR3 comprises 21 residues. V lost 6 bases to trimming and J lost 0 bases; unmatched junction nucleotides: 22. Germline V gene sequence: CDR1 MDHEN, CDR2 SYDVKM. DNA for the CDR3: TGTGCCAGCAGGCTAAACCCCGGGAGGGCTAGCGGCGTTAGCTCCTACAATGAGCAGTTCTTC. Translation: CASRLNPGRASGVSSYNEQFF.

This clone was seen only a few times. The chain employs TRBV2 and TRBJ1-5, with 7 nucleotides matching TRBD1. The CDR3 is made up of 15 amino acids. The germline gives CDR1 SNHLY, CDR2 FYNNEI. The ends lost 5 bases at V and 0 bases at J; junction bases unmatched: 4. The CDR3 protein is CASSTRTGSNQPQHF. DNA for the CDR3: TGTGCCAGCAGTACCCGGACAGGTAGCAATCAGCCCCAGCATTTT.

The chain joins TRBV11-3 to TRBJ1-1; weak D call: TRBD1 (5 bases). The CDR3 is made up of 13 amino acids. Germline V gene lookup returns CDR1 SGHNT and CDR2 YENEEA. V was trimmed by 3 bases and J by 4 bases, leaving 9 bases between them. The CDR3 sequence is CASSLRRGTEAFF. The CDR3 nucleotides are TGTGCCAGCAGCTTGAGAAGGGGCACTGAAGCTTTCTTT.

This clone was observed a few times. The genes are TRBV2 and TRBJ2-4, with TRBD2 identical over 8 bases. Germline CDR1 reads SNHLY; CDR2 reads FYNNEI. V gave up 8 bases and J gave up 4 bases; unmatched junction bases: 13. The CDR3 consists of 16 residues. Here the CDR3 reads CASAVMVGGGKNIQYF. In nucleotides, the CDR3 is TGTGCCAGCGCGGTGATGGTCGGCGGGGGGAAAAACATTCAGTACTTC.

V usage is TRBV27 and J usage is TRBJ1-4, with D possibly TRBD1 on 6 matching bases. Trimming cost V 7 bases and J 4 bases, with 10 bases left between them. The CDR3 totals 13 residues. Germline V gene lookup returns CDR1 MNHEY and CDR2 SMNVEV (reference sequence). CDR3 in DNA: TGTGCCAGCACAGGACAGTTTAATGAAAAACTGTTTTTT. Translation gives CASTGQFNEKLFF.

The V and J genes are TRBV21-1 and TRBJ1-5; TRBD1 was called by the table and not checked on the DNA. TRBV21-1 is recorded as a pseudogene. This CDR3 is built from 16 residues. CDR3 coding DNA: TGTGCCAGCAGCAAAGAGCAGGGTTTCAGCAATCAGCCCCAGCATTTT. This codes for CASSKEQGFSNQPQHF.

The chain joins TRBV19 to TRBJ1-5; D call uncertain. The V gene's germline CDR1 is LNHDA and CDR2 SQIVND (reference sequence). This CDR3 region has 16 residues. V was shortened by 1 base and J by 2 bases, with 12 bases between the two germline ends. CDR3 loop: CASSIGAALGNQPQHF. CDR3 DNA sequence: TGTGCCAGTAGTATAGGGGCAGCTTTAGGCAATCAGCCCCAGCATTTT. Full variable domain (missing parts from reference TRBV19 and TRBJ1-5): DGGITQSPKYLFRKEGQNVTLSCEQNLNHDAMYWYRQDPGQGLRLIYYSQIVNDFQKGDIAEGYSVSREKKESFPLTVTSAQKNPTAFYLCASSIGAALGNQPQHFGDGTRLSIL.

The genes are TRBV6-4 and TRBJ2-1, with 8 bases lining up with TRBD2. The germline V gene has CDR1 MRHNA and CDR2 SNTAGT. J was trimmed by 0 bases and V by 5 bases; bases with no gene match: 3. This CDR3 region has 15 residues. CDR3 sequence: CASSTRGASYNEQFF. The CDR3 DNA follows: TGTGCCAGCAGTACGCGGGGGGCCTCCTACAATGAGCAGTTCTTC.

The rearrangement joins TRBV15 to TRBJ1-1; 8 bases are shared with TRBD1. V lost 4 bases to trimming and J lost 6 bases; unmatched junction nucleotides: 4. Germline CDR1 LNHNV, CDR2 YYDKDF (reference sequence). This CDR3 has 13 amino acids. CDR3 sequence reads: CATSTQGAAEAFF. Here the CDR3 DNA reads TGTGCCACCAGCACCCAGGGGGCCGCTGAAGCTTTCTTT.

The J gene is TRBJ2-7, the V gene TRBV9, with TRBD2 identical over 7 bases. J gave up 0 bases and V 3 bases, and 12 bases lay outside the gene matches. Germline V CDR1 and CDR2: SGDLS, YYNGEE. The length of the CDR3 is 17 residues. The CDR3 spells CASSASLAGANSYEQYF. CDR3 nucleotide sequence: TGTGCCAGCAGCGCAAGCTTAGCGGGTGCCAACTCCTACGAGCAGTACTTC.

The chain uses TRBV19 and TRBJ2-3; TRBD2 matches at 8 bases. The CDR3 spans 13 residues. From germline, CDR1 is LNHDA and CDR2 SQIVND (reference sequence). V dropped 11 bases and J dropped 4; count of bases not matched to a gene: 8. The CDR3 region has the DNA TGTGCCGGTGGGGCGGGGGGCCCAGATACGCAGTATTTT. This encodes CAGGAGGPDTQYF.

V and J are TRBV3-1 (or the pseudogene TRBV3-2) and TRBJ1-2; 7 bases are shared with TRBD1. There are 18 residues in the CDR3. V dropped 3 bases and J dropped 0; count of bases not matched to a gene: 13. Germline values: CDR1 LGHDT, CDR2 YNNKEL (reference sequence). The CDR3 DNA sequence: TGTGCCAGCAGCCATGAAAAGGGGGCTTGGGACCCTAACTATGGCTACACCTTC. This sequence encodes CASSHEKGAWDPNYGYTF.

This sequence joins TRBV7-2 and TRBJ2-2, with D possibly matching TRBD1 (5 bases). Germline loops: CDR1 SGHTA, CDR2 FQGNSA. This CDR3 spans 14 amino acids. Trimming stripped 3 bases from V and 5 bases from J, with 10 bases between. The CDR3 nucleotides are TGTGCCAGCAGCTTTAGACAGACTACCGGGGAGCTGTTTTTT. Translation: CASSFRQTTGELFF.

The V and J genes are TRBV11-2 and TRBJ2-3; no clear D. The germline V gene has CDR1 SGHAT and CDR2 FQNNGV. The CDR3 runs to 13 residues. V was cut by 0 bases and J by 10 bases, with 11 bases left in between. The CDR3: CASSLDQAQSQYF. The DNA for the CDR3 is TGTGCCAGCAGCTTAGATCAGGCCCAATCGCAGTATTTT.